This entry features one T cell receptor (beta chain) sequence. No antigen is known for it. V was trimmed by 4 bases and J by 1 base, leaving 16 bases between them. Looked up from germline, CDR1 is SEHNR and CDR2 is FQNEAQ (reference sequence). This CDR3 has 16 residues. A single record per CDR3 protein comes from TCRdb applying MiXCR to the reads. The table lists 680,000 or so distinct CDR3 sequences, less than 40% of them singletons. The sample comes from a study of T cell repertoires in cytomegalovirus infection. For the study at large: It was the public TCR beta signatures that indicated both CMV infection and matching HLA type.

General study results and limits: Pooled public TCR beta family frequency picked out CMV carriers with the relevant HLA. Dominant in the ex vivo response were TCR beta clonotypes restricted by HLA-C and specific for CMV.

Sequencing was carried out using PBMCs. This receptor was identified in a human donor in good health (CMV status not recorded). Some clones in this sample may be carry-over from other donors' samples. The chain is built from TRBV7-9 and TRBJ1-1; the D is unclear. The CDR3 loop is CASSSPTAPRNTEAFF. The CDR3 nucleotides are TGTGCCAGCAGCTCCCCGACGGCTCCAAGGAACACTGAAGCTTTCTTT. Filled out from reference TRBV7-9 and TRBJ1-1, the complete variable domain reads DTGVSQNPRHKITKRGQNVTFRCDPISEHNRLYWYRQTLGQGPEFLTYFQNEAQLEKSRLLSDRFSAERPKGSFSTLEIQRTEQGDSAMYLCASSSPTAPRNTEAFFGQGTRLTVV.